The rows below give T cell receptor beta chains drawn from one sample of a study of T cell responses to AZD1222 COVID-19 vaccine. Generated by immunoSEQ multiplex PCR, the TCRdb table keeps only in-frame clones and is missing some. The sample lists 90,000 to 150,000 clones; 80% to 90% were seen once. The input for sequencing was peripheral blood, taken on day 0 of AZD1222 vaccination. The receptors come from an adult in good health. Each CDR3 is given with its conserved first and last residue. A D gene is named only where the DNA matches it firmly. Rows may omit the clone size; those that give it use once, few, many or a size class.

v_gene,d_gene,abundance,j_gene,CDR3nt,CDR3aa
TRBV11-3,NA,few,TRBJ2-7,TGTGCCAGCAGCTTTCAGACTTACGAGCAGTACTTC,CASSFQTYEQYF
TRBV4-2,NA,many,TRBJ1-2,TGTGCCAGCAGCCAAGGAGAGATGGGCTACACCTTC,CASSQGEMGYTF
TRBV12-5,NA,NA,TRBJ2-7,TGTGCTAGTGGACCCCAGGAGGGGGGATACGAGCAGTACTTC,CASGPQEGGYEQYF
TRBV14,NA,once,TRBJ1-1,TGTGCCAGCAGCCAAGACTTTGGGCGGGAAGCTTTCTTT,CASSQDFGREAFF
TRBV18,NA,NA,TRBJ2-1,TGTGCCAGCTCACCAGCGGACAACCTATGGCAGTTCTTC,CASSPADNLWQFF
TRBV2,NA,few,TRBJ1-1,TGTGCCAGTCGAAGCGGCACTGAAGCTTTCTTT,CASRSGTEAFF
TRBV7-8,NA,once,TRBJ1-5,TGTGCCAGCAGCTTAGCCGTATATAGCAATCAGCCCCAGCATTTT,CASSLAVYSNQPQHF
TRBV3-1/TRBV3-2,NA,once,TRBJ1-1,TGTGCCAGCAGCCAAGCGCGGCAAGGGGGTATCAACACTGAAGCTTTCTTT,CASSQARQGGINTEAFF
TRBV5-1,NA,once,TRBJ1-2,TGCGCCAGCAGCGTCAGAGGTAACTATGGCTACACCTTC,CASSVRGNYGYTF
TRBV7-3,NA,NA,TRBJ2-3,TGTGCCAGCAGCTTAAAAGCTCAGGGCTACCCTGGGGGAGATACGCAGTATTTT,CASSLKAQGYPGGDTQYF
TRBV7-9,NA,few,TRBJ1-1,TGTGCCAGCAGCTATTCCGGGAGCTACACTGAAGCTTTCTTT,CASSYSGSYTEAFF
TRBV5-6,TRBD1,NA,TRBJ2-7,TGTGCCAGCAGCTACCAAAGAGACAGGGGCACGTACGAGCAGTACTTC,CASSYQRDRGTYEQYF
TRBV19,NA,NA,TRBJ1-1,TGTGCCAGTAGCGGACCGAGAAATACTGAAGCTTTCTTT,CASSGPRNTEAFF
TRBV28,NA,NA,TRBJ1-4,TGTGCCAGCAGTCCCAGGAGACCCGAAAAACTGTTTTTT,CASSPRRPEKLFF
TRBV6-5,TRBD1,NA,TRBJ1-5,TGTGCCAGCAGTTCAGGACAGGGTCACCAGCCCCAGCATTTT,CASSSGQGHQPQHF
TRBV6-5,TRBD1,once,TRBJ2-7,TGTGCCAGCAGTTACCGCGGACAGGGACACTACGAGCAGTACTTC,CASSYRGQGHYEQYF
TRBV9,NA,NA,TRBJ2-5,TGTGCCAGCAGCCCCAGACAGAAGGGGGAGACCCAGTACTTC,CASSPRQKGETQYF
TRBV7-9,NA,NA,TRBJ2-1,TGTGCCAGCAGCACCAATCTAAGACAGAGTTACAATGAGCAGTTCTTC,CASSTNLRQSYNEQFF
TRBV25-1,NA,NA,TRBJ1-3,TGTGCCAGCAGTGATCGGAGCTCTGGAAACACCATATATTTT,CASSDRSSGNTIYF
TRBV27,NA,NA,TRBJ1-6,TGTGCCAGCAGTTTTCAGGGTGCTAATTCACCCCTCCACTTT,CASSFQGANSPLHF
TRBV15,NA,NA,TRBJ2-2,TGTGCCACCAGCAGAGTTAGGGCCGGGGAGCTGTTTTTT,CATSRVRAGELFF
TRBV7-2,TRBD2,NA,TRBJ2-3,TGTGCCACAAAGACCCAAGCGGGGCAAGATACGCAGTATTTT,CATKTQAGQDTQYF
TRBV19,NA,NA,TRBJ1-1,TGTGCCAGTGCCGCTGGTAGGACCACTGAAGCTTTCTTT,CASAAGRTTEAFF
TRBV2,NA,NA,TRBJ1-2,TGTGCCAGCAGTATGGACAGCCTGCTTGGCTACACCTTC,CASSMDSLLGYTF
TRBV5-1,TRBD1,NA,TRBJ2-7,TGCGCCAGCAAGCCAACCACAGGGGGCTCCGAGCAGTACTTC,CASKPTTGGSEQYF
TRBV4-2,TRBD1,NA,TRBJ1-1,TGTGCCAGCAGCCAAGGAGTGACAGGGATGAACACTGAAGCTTTCTTT,CASSQGVTGMNTEAFF
TRBV27,NA,NA,TRBJ1-2,TGTGCCAGCAGTTTATCGTCGGGGAATGGCTACACCTTC,CASSLSSGNGYTF
TRBV6-5,NA,NA,TRBJ2-7,TGTGCCAGCAGTTACCTAGGGCCCACCTACGAGCAGTACTTC,CASSYLGPTYEQYF
TRBV28,TRBD1,NA,TRBJ2-7,TGTGCCAGTAAAATTACAGGGGTGGGCGAGCAGTACTTC,CASKITGVGEQYF
TRBV9,NA,NA,TRBJ2-3,TGTGCCAGCAGCGCTCATATTTCTAGCACAGATACGCAGTATTTT,CASSAHISSTDTQYF
TRBV5-1,TRBD2,NA,TRBJ2-7,TGCGCCAGCAGCTTGGAGGCTAGCGGGAGAAACGAGCAGTACTTC,CASSLEASGRNEQYF
TRBV11-1,NA,NA,TRBJ2-7,TGTGCCAGCAGCTTGGCAGAACAGGGCGGGGGCGAGCAGTACTTC,CASSLAEQGGGEQYF
TRBV10-3,NA,NA,TRBJ1-6,TGTGCCATCACCTCGGACGGAGGGAGGAATTCACCCCTCCACTTT,CAITSDGGRNSPLHF
TRBV7-9,NA,NA,TRBJ1-1,TGTGCCAGCAGCTTATCACGCGGCAGCTTGAACACTGAAGCTTTCTTT,CASSLSRGSLNTEAFF
TRBV4-3,TRBD1,NA,TRBJ2-7,TGCGCCAGCAGCCAAGGAGGGGGCCAGTTCTACGAGCAGTACTTC,CASSQGGGQFYEQYF
TRBV19,TRBD1,NA,TRBJ2-2,TGTGCCAGTAACAGGGGGCTAACCGGGGAGCTGTTTTTT,CASNRGLTGELFF
TRBV7-2,NA,few,TRBJ1-2,TGTGCCAGCAGCCTAGTGGGAGGACCTGGGGGCTACACCTTC,CASSLVGGPGGYTF
TRBV5-1,NA,NA,TRBJ1-2,TGCGCCAGCAGCTCCGGACTCTATGGCTACACCTTC,CASSSGLYGYTF
TRBV29-1,TRBD1,medium-sized,TRBJ1-2,TGCAGCGTTGAGCTCTCGGGACAGGGGGCGAGTGGCTACACCTTC,CSVELSGQGASGYTF
TRBV11-3,NA,NA,TRBJ1-1,TGTGCCAGCAGCCTGAGGGACACCAACACTGAAGCTTTCTTT,CASSLRDTNTEAFF
TRBV28,NA,few,TRBJ1-5,TGTGCCAGCAGTTCCACTGTAGGCTCGCCCCAGCATTTT,CASSSTVGSPQHF
TRBV5-1,NA,NA,TRBJ2-7,TGCGCCAGCAGCTTGGACGGGGCGCAATCCTACGAGCAGTACTTC,CASSLDGAQSYEQYF
TRBV7-9,NA,NA,TRBJ1-1,TGTGCCAGCAGCAAGACAGGACTGAACACTGAAGCTTTCTTT,CASSKTGLNTEAFF
TRBV6-5,NA,few,TRBJ1-5,TGTGCCAGCAGTTACGATAGCAATCAGCCCCAGCATTTT,CASSYDSNQPQHF
TRBV28,NA,NA,TRBJ1-1,TGTGCCAGCAGCGTAGGAGGGGAGGTGAACACTGAAGCTTTCTTT,CASSVGGEVNTEAFF
TRBV2,TRBD1,NA,TRBJ2-2,TGTGCCAGCAGCTCCGGGACAGGATGGAAAAACACCGGGGAGCTGTTTTTT,CASSSGTGWKNTGELFF
TRBV15,NA,few,TRBJ1-3,TGTGCCACCACGCTCCAGGCGATCTCTGGAAACACCATATATTTT,CATTLQAISGNTIYF
TRBV3-1/TRBV3-2,TRBD1,NA,TRBJ1-3,TGTGCCAGCAGCCAAGTTATACAGGGGGTCTCGAGCTCTGGAAACACCATATATTTT,CASSQVIQGVSSSGNTIYF
TRBV6-2/TRBV6-3,TRBD1,NA,TRBJ2-5,TGTGCCAGCAGTTCAACAGGGGTGGAGACCCAGTACTTC,CASSSTGVETQYF
TRBV7-9,NA,NA,TRBJ1-2,TGTGCCAGCAGCCCCCGGACCGAACCTAACTATGGCTACACCTTC,CASSPRTEPNYGYTF
TRBV13,NA,NA,TRBJ2-3,TGTGCCAGCAGCTTAAGGTCCAGCGCAACAGATACGCAGTATTTT,CASSLRSSATDTQYF
TRBV7-2,NA,NA,TRBJ2-3,TGTGCCAGCAGCTTAGCATTCGGGGGAGGCACAGATACGCAGTATTTT,CASSLAFGGGTDTQYF
TRBV5-1,NA,few,TRBJ1-4,TGCGCCAGCAGCTTGGCCATTTCCCCGGAAAAACTGTTTTTT,CASSLAISPEKLFF
TRBV7-9,NA,NA,TRBJ1-3,TGTGCCTATACGGCGAGCTCTGGAAACACCATATATTTT,CAYTASSGNTIYF
TRBV5-8,NA,NA,TRBJ2-5,TGTGCCAGCAGCTACTACTTCCAAGAGACCCAGTACTTC,CASSYYFQETQYF
TRBV9,NA,NA,TRBJ1-2,TGTGCCAGCAGCGTAGGACAGACTATCTATGGCTACACCTTC,CASSVGQTIYGYTF
TRBV18,TRBD1,NA,TRBJ1-1,TGTGCCAGCTCCCAAGGACAGGGGGAAGCTTTCTTT,CASSQGQGEAFF
TRBV6-5,NA,NA,TRBJ1-2,TGTGCCAGCCAGACGGGTTCTAACTATGGCTACACCTTC,CASQTGSNYGYTF